At least ten counts were recorded for the clone carrying this TCR beta chain. The target antigen is unknown. Germline V gives CDR1 SGHTA, CDR2 FQGNSA. The CDR3 is 15 residues long. Between the trimmed V and J ends, which lost 4 bases and 2 bases, there was a span of 9 bases. 5'RACE with constant-segment primers yielded barcoded, UMI-tagged TCR alpha and TCR beta cDNA libraries. TCRdb re-called the 5' RACE reads with MiXCR, one entry per CDR3 protein. The table records under 700,000 distinct CDR3 sequences, approximately 20% of them present only once. This sample is part of a study of T-cell memory formation after mild COVID-19. Study results and caveats: Second-wave clones peaking on day 37 lacked confirmed SARS-CoV-2 specificity.

This TCR derives from an adult woman who had mild COVID-19 (a few samples of this study predate the infection). Cell type and time point are not known. Source material: PBMCs or a T cell subset sorted from them (not recorded which). This rearrangement joins TRBV7-2 to TRBJ2-6; D is uncertain. The CDR3 protein is CASSSGGAGANVLTF. CDR3 DNA sequence: TGTGCCAGCAGCTCAGGTGGGGCTGGGGCCAACGTCCTGACTTTC. Drawing the rest from reference TRBV7-2 and TRBJ2-6, the complete variable domain is GAGVSQSPSNKVTEKGKDVELRCDPISGHTALYWYRQSLGQGLEFLIYFQGNSAPDKSGLPSDRFSAERTGGSVSTLTIQRTQQEDSAVYLCASSSGGAGANVLTFGAGSRLTVL.